These 18 T cell receptor beta chains share one sample of origin, sequenced in a study of beta chain features in type 1 diabetes. Reverse transcription of all isolated RNA meant that expressed TCRB transcripts were sequenced. Generated by immunoSEQ multiplex PCR, the TCRdb table keeps only in-frame clones and is missing some. Of roughly 120,000 clones listed, less than 40% are singletons. What was sequenced was stem cell memory CD4+ T cells from blood. These receptors were obtained from a woman in her late teens or twenties in good health.

V is TRBV30 and J is TRBJ1-3, with TRBD1 as a possible D gene (6 bases). The CDR3 runs to 14 residues. Germline CDR1 reads GTSNPN; CDR2 reads SVGIG (reference sequence). Trimming left V 2 bases short and J 1 base short, with 9 bases between. The CDR3 DNA is TGTGCCTGGAGTTCAGGGGATTCTGGAAACACCATATATTTT. This gives the protein CAWSSGDSGNTIYF.

This chain uses TRBV6-6 with TRBJ2-7, with D possibly being TRBD2 (6 bases). Trimming removed 9 bases from V and 2 bases from J, with 11 bases in between. The CDR3 runs to 12 residues. Germline CDR1 and CDR2: MNHNY and SVGAGI (reference sequence). The CDR3 protein is CARLAVTYEQYF. CDR3 nucleotide sequence: TGTGCCAGGTTAGCGGTAACCTACGAGCAGTACTTC.

The chain employs TRBV10-1 and TRBJ2-7, with D possibly being TRBD2 (5 bases). Per the germline V gene, CDR1 is WNHNN and CDR2 is SYGVQD (reference sequence). Trimming took 6 bases from V and 2 from J, leaving 14 bases between them. The CDR3 has 14 residues. For the CDR3, the DNA is TGCGCCAGCAGCCCATCGACTAACCCCTACGAGCAGTACTTC. It is translated as CASSPSTNPYEQYF.

This clone has more than one count but fewer than ten. CDR3 in DNA: TGTGCCAGCTCACCCTTGGACAGGAGGGAGACCCAGTACTTC. Amino acids: CASSPLDRRETQYF. The rearrangement joins TRBV18 to TRBJ2-5, with 7 bases matching TRBD1. Losses at the gene ends were 3 bases for V and 5 bases for J; bases not matched to a gene: 6. The CDR3 runs 14 residues. Germline CDR1 and CDR2: KGHSH and LQKENI.

The CDR3 nucleotides read TGTGCCAGCTCACCATCGGGTGAGACTGGGAAACTGTTTTTT. Its translation: CASSPSGETGKLFF. The chain couples TRBV18 to TRBJ1-4, with D unresolved. The germline V gene encodes CDR1 KGHSH and CDR2 LQKENI. Trimming pared 2 bases from V and 11 bases from J, leaving 15 bases between. The CDR3 has 14 amino acids.

The chain carries TRBV5-1 and TRBJ2-3, with D tentatively TRBD1 (6 bases). The CDR3 has 15 amino acids. The V gene lost 4 bases and the J gene lost 1 base, with 13 bases spanning the gap. Germline V CDR1 and CDR2: SGHRS, YFSETQ. The CDR3 DNA reads TGCGCCAGCAGCCAAGGGGGTCGGGGCACAGATACGCAGTATTTT. It translates to CASSQGGRGTDTQYF.

This clone was seen only a few times. This chain uses TRBV19 with TRBJ2-2; D call uncertain. This CDR3 is built from 16 residues. Germline values: CDR1 LNHDA, CDR2 SQIVND (reference sequence). The ends were cut back, 0 bases at V and 5 bases at J, with 13 bases in the middle. CDR3 sequence: CASSIDNKFWTGELFF. DNA of the CDR3: TGTGCCAGTAGTATAGACAACAAGTTTTGGACCGGGGAGCTGTTTTTT.

The V gene is TRBV18, the J gene TRBJ2-3; 7 nucleotides match TRBD2. CDR3 length: 14 residues. Germline V gene lookup returns CDR1 KGHSH and CDR2 LQKENI. The V gene end was trimmed by 5 bases and the J gene end by 3 bases; junction bases not matched to a gene: 5. The CDR3 coding sequence is TGTGCCAGCTCATCACGGACTAGGACAGATACGCAGTATTTT. It yields the protein CASSSRTRTDTQYF.

This clone was picked up one time. The rearrangement joins TRBV4-2 to TRBJ1-4; no definite D call. Trimming took 2 bases from V and 0 from J, leaving 13 bases between them. Per the germline V gene, CDR1 is LGHNA and CDR2 is YNFKEQ. The CDR3 loop spans 17 amino acids. CDR3: CASSQLIWRATNEKLFF. The CDR3 coding sequence is TGTGCCAGCAGCCAACTCATCTGGAGGGCAACTAATGAAAAACTGTTTTTT.

V gene TRBV6-5 combines with J gene TRBJ2-7; no definite D call. The CDR3 loop spans 16 amino acids. Trimming stripped 4 bases from V and 1 base from J, with 17 bases between. Germline values: CDR1 MNHEY, CDR2 SVGAGI. The DNA for the CDR3 is TGTGCCAGCAGTTCTCCCGGCAGTAAGACTTCCTACGAGCAGTACTTC. Translating it yields CASSSPGSKTSYEQYF.

The rearrangement links TRBV7-6 to TRBJ1-2; 8 bases are a match to TRBD1. Germline CDR1 is SGHVS and CDR2 is FNYEAQ. The CDR3 covers 16 residues. The V segment lost 3 bases and the J segment 6 bases; nucleotides outside the gene matches: 12. CDR3 sequence (DNA): TGTGCCAGCAGCTTGTTGCCGGGACAGGCGATTAATGGCTACACCTTC. It codes for CASSLLPGQAINGYTF.

The V call is TRBV6-6, the J call TRBJ1-2, with a weak D call TRBD1 (6 bases). V shed 2 bases and J shed 8 bases, with 6 bases lying between them. Germline CDR1 MNHNY, CDR2 SVGAGI (reference sequence). This CDR3 has 11 amino acids. CDR3 bases: TGTGCCAGCAGTTACCAGGGGGGCTACACCTTC. It codes for CASSYQGGYTF.

The J gene is TRBJ2-4, the V gene TRBV28; 9 nucleotides agree with TRBD2. The V gene's germline CDR1 is MDHEN and CDR2 SYDVKM. CDR3 length: 14 amino acids. The V and J ends lost 8 bases and 1 base, in that order; junction bases with no gene match: 3. CDR3 protein: CASGSGRAKNIQYF. CDR3 in DNA: TGTGCCAGCGGAAGCGGGAGGGCCAAAAACATTCAGTACTTC.

This clone came up a few times. V gene TRBV7-2 combines with J gene TRBJ1-4; D gene ambiguous. Trimming pared 6 bases from V and 4 bases from J, leaving 18 bases between. The CDR3 runs to 16 residues. Germline V gene data show CDR1 as SGHTA and CDR2 as FQGNSA. CDR3 loop: CASRRGIGPINEKLFF. The CDR3 bases are TGTGCCAGCAGGCGGGGTATAGGACCGATTAATGAAAAACTGTTTTTT.

This clone was detected only a few times. The chain carries TRBV5-1 and TRBJ2-3; D not resolved. Per germline, CDR1 SGHRS and CDR2 YFSETQ. The CDR3 extends over 13 amino acids. The ends were cut back, 0 bases at V and 14 bases at J, with 16 bases in the middle. The CDR3 DNA is TGCGCCAGCAGCTTGGAACGGGTATTATTCCCGTATTTT. Residues: CASSLERVLFPYF.

This clone appeared a few times. The chain joins TRBV7-9 to TRBJ1-1; no definite D call. Germline V gene data show CDR1 as SEHNR and CDR2 as FQNEAQ (reference sequence). V was pared by 2 bases and J by 1 base, with 8 bases between. The CDR3 covers 14 residues. For the CDR3, the DNA is TGTGCCAGCAGCTTAAGACGGGGGAACACTGAAGCTTTCTTT. Residues: CASSLRRGNTEAFF.

This chain uses TRBV5-5 with TRBJ2-1; 9 bases are a match to TRBD2. This CDR3 has 15 amino acids. Trimming cost V 3 bases and J 8 bases; bases outside gene matches: 9. In germline, CDR1 is SGHKS, CDR2 YYEKEE (reference sequence). Written as DNA, the CDR3 is TGTGCCAGCAGCTGGGCCGGGACTAGCATCGATGAGCAGTTCTTC. Translated, it gives CASSWAGTSIDEQFF. The full variable domain, in which reference TRBV5-5 and TRBJ2-1 provide the parts outside the CDR3, is DAGVTQSPTHLIKTRGQQVTLRCSPISGHKSVSWYQQVLGQGPQFIFQYYEKEERGRGNFPDRFSARQFPNYSSELNVNALLLGDSALYLCASSWAGTSIDEQFFGPGTRLTVL.

This clone was seen a handful of times. The chain is built from TRBV29-1 and TRBJ2-3, with D possibly being TRBD1 (6 bases). V lost 7 bases and J 2 bases, leaving 13 bases between the germline ends. This CDR3 has 13 residues. From germline, CDR1 is SQVTM and CDR2 ANQGSEA. The CDR3 sequence: CSARTGNTDTQYF. CDR3 bases: TGCAGCGCCAGAACAGGGAACACAGATACGCAGTATTTT.